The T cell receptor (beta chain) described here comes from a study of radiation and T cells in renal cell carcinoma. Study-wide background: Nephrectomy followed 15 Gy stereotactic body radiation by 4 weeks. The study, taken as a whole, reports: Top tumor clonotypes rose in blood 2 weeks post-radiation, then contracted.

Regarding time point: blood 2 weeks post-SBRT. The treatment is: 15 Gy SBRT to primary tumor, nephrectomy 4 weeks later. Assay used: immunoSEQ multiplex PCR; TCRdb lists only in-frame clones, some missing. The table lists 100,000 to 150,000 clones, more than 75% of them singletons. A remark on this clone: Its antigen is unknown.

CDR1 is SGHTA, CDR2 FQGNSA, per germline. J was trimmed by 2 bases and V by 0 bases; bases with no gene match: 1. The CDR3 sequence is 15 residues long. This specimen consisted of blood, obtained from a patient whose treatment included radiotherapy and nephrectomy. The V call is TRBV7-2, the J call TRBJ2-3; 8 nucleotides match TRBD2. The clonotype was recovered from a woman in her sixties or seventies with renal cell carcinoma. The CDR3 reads CASSLASGTTDTQYF. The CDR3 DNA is TGTGCCAGCAGCTTAGCTAGCGGGACCACAGATACGCAGTATTTT.